The present T cell receptor beta chain was sequenced within a study of early T cells in non-severe SARS-CoV-2 infection. For the study at large: Sequencing was performed on bulk RNA from unsorted whole blood, leaving chains unpaired.

Attached unique molecular identifiers marked individual cDNA molecules. TCRdb used MiXCR to reprocess the 5' RACE reads, holding one entry per CDR3 protein. Seen here are 60,000 to 75,000 distinct CDR3 sequences, about 12% observed once, and the top ten hold about 5%. This clonotype appeared a few times. CDR1 and CDR2 (germline): SQVTM, ANQGSEA. Trimming shortened V by 4 bases and J by 0 bases, and 10 bases separated the two germline ends. The CDR3 sequence is 13 residues long. This TCR derives from an adult who was a healthcare worker with PCR-confirmed SARS-CoV-2 infection or an uninfected control (not recorded which). The chain carries TRBV29-1 and TRBJ2-7; unclear D gene. The sequenced sample consisted of whole blood. The CDR3 spells CSVAASSSYEQYF. CDR3 nucleotides: TGCAGCGTTGCCGCTTCGAGCTCCTACGAGCAGTACTTC.